These 26 T cell receptor beta chains share one sample of origin, sequenced in a study of cytomegalovirus exposure and HLA in healthy donors. The primer mix had 60 Vbeta and 13 Jbeta primers. Generated by immunoSEQ multiplex PCR, the TCRdb table keeps only in-frame clones and is missing some. The sample records 99,000 or so clones, 65% to 85% being singletons. The sequenced material came from PBMCs. These receptors all stem from a male donor in good health and CMV-seronegative.

The V gene is TRBV7-8, the J gene TRBJ1-3, with 9 bases that match TRBD1. After removal of 5 bases from V and 1 base from J, the junction contained 3 bases not matched to a gene. Germline V gives CDR1 SGHVS, CDR2 FQNEAQ. CDR3 size: 15 residues. The CDR3 DNA sequence: TGTGCCAGCAGCCTCGGGACAGGGTCTGGAAACACCATATATTTT. It encodes CASSLGTGSGNTIYF.

This chain uses TRBV18 with TRBJ2-7; D perhaps matches TRBD1 (6 bases). Trimming took 6 bases from V and 0 from J, leaving 18 bases between them. Germline V gene lookup returns CDR1 KGHSH and CDR2 LQKENI. This CDR3 has 16 amino acids. The CDR3 nucleotides read TGTGCCAGCTCTCTTGCCGGGACAACGAACTCCTACGAGCAGTACTTC. As protein: CASSLAGTTNSYEQYF.

This sequence joins TRBV19 and TRBJ1-2, with D perhaps TRBD1 (6 bases). V lost 6 bases and J lost 4, with 12 bases in between. CDR1 is LNHDA, CDR2 SQIVND, per germline (reference sequence). This CDR3 spans 13 amino acids. The DNA for the CDR3 is TGTGCCAGTAGCAGGGGCAGACTCTATGGCTACACCTTC. It yields the protein CASSRGRLYGYTF.

This chain joins TRBV30 and TRBJ2-5; 7 bases match TRBD2. This CDR3 has 13 amino acids. With 4 bases clipped from V and 7 bases from J, the junction kept 9 bases outside the gene matches. CDR1 is GTSNPN and CDR2 is SVGIG in the germline V gene (reference sequence). CDR3 bases: TGTGCCTGGAACTTGCGACTAGCAGGGACCCAGTACTTC. Its translation is CAWNLRLAGTQYF.

V gene TRBV29-1 combines with J gene TRBJ2-2; maybe TRBD2 (6 bases). The CDR3 length is 13 residues. Deletions cut 7 bases from V and 3 bases from J, with 12 bases between. CDR1 is SQVTM and CDR2 is ANQGSEA in the germline V gene. The CDR3 bases are TGCAGCGGCTCCGGGAGAGACACCGGGGAGCTGTTTTTT. Residues: CSGSGRDTGELFF.

The rearrangement links TRBV6-6 to TRBJ1-4, with 9 bases matching TRBD1. Losses at the gene ends were 6 bases for V and 8 bases for J; bases not matched to a gene: 7. The CDR3 is 14 residues long. Germline V CDR1 and CDR2: MNHNY, SVGAGI (reference sequence). As DNA, the CDR3 is TGTGCCAGCAGGGGTACAGGGGGCGCGGAAAAACTGTTTTTT. Its protein product is CASRGTGGAEKLFF.

The chain is built from TRBV18 and TRBJ2-1, with 7 positions matching TRBD2. There are 14 residues in the CDR3. Germline CDR1 and CDR2: KGHSH and LQKENI. The J segment lost 8 bases and the V segment lost 6 bases, leaving 10 bases of the junction unmatched. DNA of the CDR3: TGTGCCAGCTCTCAGCGGGATAGGGGCTATGAGCAGTTCTTC. Residues: CASSQRDRGYEQFF. Drawing the rest from reference TRBV18 and TRBJ2-1, the complete variable domain is NAGVMQNPRHLVRRRGQEARLRCSPMKGHSHVYWYRQLPEEGLKFMVYLQKENIIDESGMPKERFSAEFPKEGPSILRIQQVVRGDSAAYFCASSQRDRGYEQFFGPGTRLTVL.

The chain links TRBV30 to TRBJ2-1; D not certain. Germline CDR1 is GTSNPN and CDR2 is SVGIG (reference sequence). The CDR3 is 12 amino acids. V gave up 2 bases and J gave up 9 bases, with 11 bases separating them. The CDR3 DNA sequence: TGTGCCTGGAGTCTTCCACATGGTGAGCAGTTCTTC. It translates to CAWSLPHGEQFF.

This clone has just a few counts. The chain uses TRBV27 and TRBJ2-4; tentatively, D is TRBD2 (6 bases). CDR3 length: 14 residues. V gave up 4 bases and J gave up 7 bases, with 14 bases separating them. Germline CDR1 MNHEY, CDR2 SMNVEV (reference sequence). The CDR3 loop reads CASSWGVGGNIQYF. In DNA, the CDR3 is TGTGCCAGCAGTTGGGGGGTTGGTGGGAACATTCAGTACTTC.

The J gene is TRBJ2-5, the V gene TRBV9, with 7 bases matching TRBD2. The V gene end was trimmed by 3 bases and the J gene end by 1 base; junction bases not matched to a gene: 3. Germline V CDR1 and CDR2: SGDLS, YYNGEE. The CDR3 length is 14 residues. CDR3 nucleotide sequence: TGTGCCAGCAGCGCTAGCGGAATCCAAGAGACCCAGTACTTC. It translates to CASSASGIQETQYF.

The chain couples TRBV18 to TRBJ1-2, with 7 bases fitting TRBD1. The CDR3 consists of 14 residues. Per the germline V gene, CDR1 is KGHSH and CDR2 is LQKENI. The V segment lost 3 bases and the J segment 1 base; nucleotides outside the gene matches: 2. The CDR3 reads CASSPDRDNYGYTF. The DNA for the CDR3 is TGTGCCAGCTCACCCGACAGGGATAACTATGGCTACACCTTC. Drawing the rest from reference TRBV18 and TRBJ1-2, the complete variable domain is NAGVMQNPRHLVRRRGQEARLRCSPMKGHSHVYWYRQLPEEGLKFMVYLQKENIIDESGMPKERFSAEFPKEGPSILRIQQVVRGDSAAYFCASSPDRDNYGYTFGSGTRLTVV.

The rearrangement uses TRBV5-1 and TRBJ2-5; possible D gene TRBD1, 6 bases. CDR1 is SGHRS and CDR2 is YFSETQ in the germline V gene. V dropped 1 base and J dropped 3 bases, with 10 bases sitting between them. The CDR3 contains 14 residues. The CDR3 bases are TGCGCCAGCAGCTTGCAGGGGCGGAAAGAGACCCAGTACTTC. It is translated as CASSLQGRKETQYF.

V and J are TRBV5-4 and TRBJ2-7; 10 bases line up with TRBD2. From germline, CDR1 is SGHNT and CDR2 YYREEE (reference sequence). The length of the CDR3 is 15 residues. The trim removed 7 bases at V and 3 bases at J, leaving 10 bases unmatched. CDR3 region: CASATSSGRVYEQYF. The CDR3, as DNA: TGTGCCAGCGCTACCTCTAGCGGGAGAGTCTACGAGCAGTACTTC.

The chain uses TRBV9 and TRBJ2-1; 10 bases align to TRBD2. The CDR3 has 15 residues. CDR1 and CDR2 from the germline V gene are SGDLS and YYNGEE. V lost 0 bases, J lost 7 bases, and 4 bases stayed unmatched. This chain's CDR3 is CASSVEGLAANEQFF. The CDR3 DNA follows: TGTGCCAGCAGCGTAGAAGGACTAGCGGCGAATGAGCAGTTCTTC.

This clone was detected only once. In DNA, the CDR3 is TGTGCCAGCAGCTTAGTTTTTAGCCCACAAGAGACCCAGTACTTC. Translation gives CASSLVFSPQETQYF. The rearrangement uses TRBV7-7 and TRBJ2-5, with D uncertain. V shed 1 base and J shed 2 bases, with 11 bases lying between them. The CDR3 contains 15 residues. Germline V lookup: CDR1 SSHAT, CDR2 FNYEAQ (reference sequence).

The V call is TRBV28, the J call TRBJ1-2, with D perhaps matching TRBD1 (5 bases). Per germline, CDR1 MDHEN and CDR2 SYDVKM. This CDR3 is built from 16 residues. Trimming cost V 4 bases and J 2 bases, with 17 bases left between them. The CDR3, as DNA: TGTGCCAGCAGTTGGGGTGGTGGCAGGGAAAACTATGGCTACACCTTC. It specifies CASSWGGGRENYGYTF.

V is TRBV29-1 and J is TRBJ2-1, with D maybe TRBD2 (5 bases). The CDR3 contains 11 residues. V lost 8 bases, J lost 3 bases, and 8 bases lay in between. CDR1 and CDR2 from the germline V gene are SQVTM and ANQGSEA. The CDR3 here is CSSGFYNEQFF. The CDR3 bases are TGCAGCTCGGGGTTCTACAATGAGCAGTTCTTC.

Worth noting for this clone: The sample carries other DNA sequences with the same CDR3. The rearrangement uses TRBV5-4 and TRBJ2-5, with 8 positions matching TRBD2. The length of the CDR3 is 16 residues. In germline, CDR1 is SGHNT, CDR2 YYREEE (reference sequence). The trim removed 4 bases at V and 4 bases at J, leaving 12 bases unmatched. The chain's CDR3 is CASSVSAGDPRETQYF. In DNA form, the CDR3 reads TGTGCCAGCAGCGTATCAGCGGGAGACCCTAGAGAGACCCAGTACTTC. Full variable domain (missing parts from reference TRBV5-4 and TRBJ2-5): ETGVTQSPTHLIKTRGQQVTLRCSSQSGHNTVSWYQQALGQGPQFIFQYYREEENGRGNFPPRFSGLQFPNYSSELNVNALELDDSALYLCASSVSAGDPRETQYFGPGTRLLVL.

V and J are TRBV7-6 and TRBJ2-5; 12 bases align to TRBD2. Gene TRBJ2-7 matches the end of the DNA better, so the J call may be wrong. CDR1 is SGHVS and CDR2 is FNYEAQ in the germline V gene. The CDR3 contains 20 residues. CDR3 loop: CASSLVRGLAGTPSPYEQYF. CDR3 nucleotides: TGTGCCAGCAGCTTAGTCCGGGGACTAGCGGGCACTCCCAGCCCCTACGAGCAGTACTTC.

The CDR3 loop is CASSQLGAVYNEQFF. The CDR3 coding sequence is TGTGCCAGCAGCCAACTAGGGGCCGTATACAATGAGCAGTTCTTC. The chain employs TRBV14 and TRBJ2-1; weak D call: TRBD1 (5 bases). The germline CDR1 and CDR2 sequences are SGHDN and FVKESK. Trimming left V 2 bases short and J 4 bases short, with 12 bases between. This CDR3 is 15 amino acids long.

The chain recombines TRBV27 with TRBJ2-5; tentatively, D is TRBD1 (6 bases). The CDR3 is made up of 16 amino acids. Trimming cost V 5 bases and J 1 base, with 17 bases left between them. CDR1 and CDR2 from the germline V gene are MNHEY and SMNVEV (reference sequence). CDR3 DNA: TGTGCCAGCAGTGTAGGACAGAACCCGAGCCAAGAGACCCAGTACTTC. Protein sequence: CASSVGQNPSQETQYF.

CDR3 DNA: TGTGCCAGCAGCTTAGTAGCCAGGGTTAAAGAGACCCAGTACTTC. It encodes CASSLVARVKETQYF. V and J are TRBV7-9 and TRBJ2-5; maybe TRBD1 (5 bases). Germline V CDR1 and CDR2: SEHNR, FQNEAQ (reference sequence). V lost 1 base and J lost 3, with 12 bases in between. The CDR3 totals 15 residues.

J is TRBJ1-1 and V is TRBV7-9; the D is unclear. The germline V gene encodes CDR1 SEHNR and CDR2 FQNEAQ (reference sequence). This CDR3 is 14 amino acids long. The V end lost 5 bases, the J end lost 4 bases, and 14 bases lay between the germline ends. The CDR3 loop reads CASSPLNRTTEAFF. The CDR3 coding sequence is TGTGCCAGCAGCCCTCTGAACAGAACCACTGAAGCTTTCTTT.

The chain links TRBV5-3 to TRBJ2-2; TRBD2 matches at 8 bases. TRBV5-3 is given ORF status, its function remaining uncertain. The CDR3 has 15 residues. V shed 7 bases, J shed 8 bases, and the junction held 13 bases outside the gene matches. This CDR3 is CARSGGGPLGGELFF. The CDR3 nucleotides are TGTGCCAGATCGGGAGGGGGACCCCTGGGAGGGGAGCTGTTTTTT.

The J gene is TRBJ2-1, the V gene TRBV7-3, with 13 nucleotides matching TRBD2. The CDR3 runs to 16 residues. V shed 5 bases, J shed 9 bases, and the junction held 10 bases outside the gene matches. From germline, CDR1 is SGHTA and CDR2 FQGTGA. The CDR3, as DNA: TGTGCCAGCAGCGCCCCCGGGACTAGCGGGAAAGGTGAGCAGTTCTTC. This translates into CASSAPGTSGKGEQFF.

CDR3 DNA: TGTGCCAGCAGCTTGGGACTAGCGGGAGCTTACAATGAGCAGTTCTTC. As protein: CASSLGLAGAYNEQFF. J is TRBJ2-1 and V is TRBV5-4; 12 bases fit TRBD2. Per germline, CDR1 SGHNT and CDR2 YYREEE (reference sequence). The CDR3 length is 16 residues. Trimming removed 0 bases from V and 4 bases from J; junction bases left unmatched: 2.